One sample yielded the 26 T cell receptor beta chains listed below, sequenced in a study of shared clonotypes between healthy human individuals. Assay used: immunoSEQ multiplex PCR; TCRdb lists only in-frame clones, some missing. The table includes about 1.5 million clones, around 95% detected once. The sample comprised naive CD4+ T cells sorted from blood. Regarding subset: CD45RA+ positively selected. These receptor sequences come from a man aged 25 to 40 in good health.

The V gene is TRBV5-6, the J gene TRBJ2-7; D is possibly TRBD1 or TRBD2 (5 bases each). Germline V gene sequence: CDR1 SGHDT, CDR2 YYEEEE. Trimming left V 7 bases short and J 1 base short, with 15 bases between. The CDR3 spans 14 residues. The CDR3 coding sequence is TGTGCCAGCGTTAGGGGACCGGAGTCCTACGAGCAGTACTTC. It specifies CASVRGPESYEQYF.

The chain links TRBV12-5 to TRBJ2-5; 8 nucleotides align to TRBD1. V shed 5 bases and J 4 bases; nucleotides not matched to a gene: 9. This CDR3 spans 15 amino acids. Germline V gives CDR1 LGHNT, CDR2 FRNRAP. The CDR3 DNA reads as TGTGCTAGTGGTGCCGGCGACAGGGGAACAGAGACCCAGTACTTC. Encoded protein: CASGAGDRGTETQYF.

The J gene is TRBJ2-7, the V gene TRBV9, with 8 bases lining up with TRBD2. V lost 4 bases, J lost 4 bases, and 10 bases stayed unmatched. From germline, CDR1 is SGDLS and CDR2 YYNGEE. This CDR3 is built from 15 residues. This CDR3 is CASSPGGAGPYEQYF. The CDR3 region has the DNA TGTGCCAGCAGCCCGGGGGGGGCAGGGCCGTACGAGCAGTACTTC. Filled out from reference TRBV9 and TRBJ2-7, the complete variable domain reads DSGVTQTPKHLITATGQRVTLRCSPRSGDLSVYWYQQSLDQGLQFLIQYYNGEERAKGNILERFSAQQFPDLHSELNLSSLELGDSALYFCASSPGGAGPYEQYFGPGTRLTVT.

The chain combines TRBV6-5 with TRBJ2-7, with D perhaps matching TRBD1 (6 bases). The CDR3 totals 12 residues. V was clipped by 6 bases and J by 9 bases, with 15 bases between them. Germline V lookup: CDR1 MNHEY, CDR2 SVGAGI. CDR3: CASRTGGRGQYF. CDR3 DNA sequence: TGTGCCAGCAGGACTGGCGGCAGGGGGCAGTACTTC.

The CDR3 DNA follows: TGTGCCAGCAGCTACCGGGACACCCGAGATCAGCCCCAGCATTTT. Its translation: CASSYRDTRDQPQHF. The J gene is TRBJ1-5, the V gene TRBV28, with D possibly matching TRBD1 (6 bases). The CDR3 loop spans 15 amino acids. V was pared by 6 bases and J by 5 bases, with 17 bases between. Germline V CDR1 and CDR2: MDHEN, SYDVKM.

The chain recombines TRBV29-1 with TRBJ1-1, with a tentative D call TRBD1 (5 bases). The V gene lost 3 bases and the J gene lost 0 bases, with 14 bases spanning the gap. Germline values: CDR1 SQVTM, CDR2 ANQGSEA. The CDR3 totals 15 residues. The CDR3 DNA follows: TGCAGCGTTGAGTCGCTGGGGGGATTGAACACTGAAGCTTTCTTT. Its protein product is CSVESLGGLNTEAFF. The full variable domain, its missing parts supplied by reference TRBV29-1 and TRBJ1-1, is SAVISQKPSRDICQRGTSLTIQCQVDSQVTMMFWYRQQPGQSLTLIATANQGSEATYESGFVIDKFPISRPNLTFSTLTVSNMSPEDSSIYLCSVESLGGLNTEAFFGQGTRLTVV.

The J gene is TRBJ2-1, the V gene TRBV19, with 10 nucleotides matching TRBD2. The CDR3 has 17 amino acids. Germline CDR1 and CDR2: LNHDA and SQIVND (reference sequence). Germline trimming cut 6 bases from V and 2 bases from J; bases unmatched to any gene: 10. CDR3 in amino acids: CASRRNLAGVTYNEQFF. The CDR3 DNA follows: TGTGCCAGTAGGAGAAATCTAGCGGGAGTAACCTACAATGAGCAGTTCTTC.

The rearrangement uses TRBV5-1 and TRBJ2-3; D call uncertain. CDR1 and CDR2 from the germline V gene are SGHRS and YFSETQ. The CDR3 spans 15 residues. V was clipped by 5 bases and J by 0 bases, with 13 bases between them. The CDR3 loop reads CASSKEFRSTDTQYF. Here the CDR3 DNA reads TGCGCCAGCAGTAAAGAATTCCGCAGCACAGATACGCAGTATTTT.

The rearrangement uses TRBV6-4 and TRBJ2-2; 9 bases align to TRBD2. CDR3 length: 15 residues. Per the germline V gene, CDR1 is MRHNA and CDR2 is SNTAGT. Trimming removed 5 bases from V and 4 bases from J; junction bases left unmatched: 5. CDR3 in amino acids: CASSYSGSGTGELFF. DNA for the CDR3: TGTGCCAGCAGTTATAGCGGGAGCGGCACCGGGGAGCTGTTTTTT.

This rearrangement joins TRBV25-1 to TRBJ2-7; D is possibly TRBD2 (7 bases). The germline CDR1 and CDR2 sequences are MGHDK and SYGVNS. V lost 6 bases, J lost 2 bases, and 8 bases lay in between. The CDR3 extends over 12 amino acids. The CDR3 DNA is TGTGCCAGCAGGGGGGGGCCCTACGAGCAGTACTTC. As protein: CASRGGPYEQYF.

The chain uses TRBV20-1 and TRBJ2-7; D not certain. This CDR3 has 11 residues. The germline V gene has CDR1 DFQATT and CDR2 SNEGSKA (reference sequence). With 5 bases removed from V and 4 bases from J, the gap between germline ends came to 9 bases. CDR3 sequence: CSACTVYEQYF. The CDR3 bases are TGCAGTGCTTGCACAGTTTACGAGCAGTACTTC.

This chain joins TRBV9 and TRBJ2-7, with 9 bases lining up with TRBD2. Germline V gene sequence: CDR1 SGDLS, CDR2 YYNGEE. Trimming cost V 4 bases and J 6 bases; bases outside gene matches: 8. The CDR3 contains 14 residues. The CDR3 region is CASSPLTSGPEQYF. CDR3 in DNA: TGTGCCAGCAGCCCGTTGACTAGCGGCCCCGAGCAGTACTTC.

Concerning this clone: Additional DNA sequences in this sample encode the identical CDR3. J is TRBJ2-3 and V is TRBV11-3; D is undetermined. CDR1 and CDR2 from the germline V gene are SGHNT and YENEEA. V was trimmed by 1 base and J by 6 bases, leaving 8 bases between them. The CDR3 length is 13 residues. This chain's CDR3 is CASSLGPRDTQYF. The CDR3 bases are TGTGCCAGCAGCTTAGGTCCAAGGGATACGCAGTATTTT.

The chain is built from TRBV4-1 and TRBJ1-2; D gene ambiguous. The CDR3 spans 12 residues. CDR1 and CDR2 (germline): MGHRA, YSYEKL. V lost 2 bases and J 0 bases, leaving 1 base between the germline ends. CDR3 bases: TGCGCCAGCAGCCAATCTAACTATGGCTACACCTTC. Its protein is CASSQSNYGYTF.

In regard to this clone: This sample also contains other DNA sequences that code for the same CDR3. J is TRBJ2-5 and V is TRBV5-1; D unclear. Germline V gene sequence: CDR1 SGHRS, CDR2 YFSETQ. CDR3 size: 12 residues. The germline V and J ends were trimmed by 4 bases and 0 bases, with 4 bases remaining between them. The CDR3 sequence: CASSLDQETQYF. Written as DNA, the CDR3 is TGCGCCAGCAGCCTAGACCAAGAGACCCAGTACTTC.

This clone was seen once. The chain links TRBV7-9 to TRBJ2-5, with unresolved D. Germline V gene lookup returns CDR1 SEHNR and CDR2 FQNEAQ (reference sequence). CDR3 size: 11 residues. Between the trimmed V and J ends, which lost 5 bases and 9 bases, there was a span of 10 bases. CDR3 sequence (DNA): TGTGCCAGCAGCCAGGAACCGGCCCAGTACTTC. It encodes CASSQEPAQYF.

This chain links TRBV27 with TRBJ2-5; no clear D. The V gene lost 4 bases and the J gene lost 7 bases, with 13 bases spanning the gap. The CDR3 consists of 13 residues. The V gene's germline CDR1 is MNHEY and CDR2 SMNVEV (reference sequence). CDR3 DNA: TGTGCCAGCAGTTCCACTGATACGGTGACCCAGTACTTC. Translated, it gives CASSSTDTVTQYF.

This sequence joins TRBV6-5 and TRBJ1-2; D is unresolved. The length of the CDR3 is 13 residues. Trimming removed 5 bases from V and 2 bases from J, with 9 bases in between. The germline CDR1 and CDR2 sequences are MNHEY and SVGAGI. CDR3 sequence reads: CASSATQNYGYTF. CDR3 sequence (DNA): TGTGCCAGCAGTGCAACACAAAACTATGGCTACACCTTC.

The chain uses TRBV6-5 and TRBJ2-5; D not resolved. CDR3 length: 15 amino acids. Deletions cut 6 bases from V and 11 bases from J, with 25 bases between. Germline-derived CDR1 and CDR2 are MNHEY and SVGAGI. In DNA form, the CDR3 reads TGTGCCAGCAGCTTCCGAGGAGAGCCCCCGAGTTTGCAGTACTTC. Its translation: CASSFRGEPPSLQYF.

The CDR3 DNA sequence: TGTGCCAGCAGCCCCAAGGGAGCTAACCCCTCTATTATCGAGCAGTACTTC. Residues: CASSPKGANPSIIEQYF. The V call is TRBV5-4, the J call TRBJ2-7; D might be TRBD2 (5 bases). The germline V and J ends were trimmed by 4 bases and 6 bases, with 26 bases remaining between them. The CDR3 length is 17 residues. Germline V gene data show CDR1 as SGHNT and CDR2 as YYREEE (reference sequence).

The V gene is TRBV18, the J gene TRBJ2-7; 7 positions agree with TRBD1. V shed 3 bases and J 0 bases; nucleotides not matched to a gene: 11. This CDR3 is built from 17 residues. The V gene's germline CDR1 is KGHSH and CDR2 LQKENI. CDR3 in amino acids: CASSPIEPGQSSYEQYF. CDR3 DNA: TGTGCCAGCTCACCCATCGAGCCGGGACAGAGCTCCTACGAGCAGTACTTC.

This rearrangement joins TRBV29-1 to TRBJ2-1; 11 bases fit TRBD2. Germline-derived CDR1 and CDR2 are SQVTM and ANQGSEA. The CDR3 contains 18 residues. Trimming at V came to 2 bases and at J to 0 bases, leaving 9 bases not matched to a gene. The CDR3 region is CSVERVAGGPNSYNEQFF. The CDR3 DNA follows: TGCAGCGTTGAAAGGGTAGCGGGAGGGCCGAACTCCTACAATGAGCAGTTCTTC.

The J gene is TRBJ2-1, the V gene TRBV6-6, with TRBD1 identical over 7 bases. Germline loops: CDR1 MNHNY, CDR2 SVGAGI (reference sequence). This CDR3 contains 15 residues. Germline trimming cut 9 bases from V and 1 base from J; bases unmatched to any gene: 9. This CDR3 reads CASVRGDSSYNEQFF. The CDR3 nucleotides are TGTGCCAGTGTTCGAGGGGACAGTTCCTACAATGAGCAGTTCTTC.

The chain links TRBV29-1 to TRBJ2-7; tentatively, D is TRBD1 or TRBD2 (5 bases each). Germline V lookup: CDR1 SQVTM, CDR2 ANQGSEA. CDR3 length equals 14 residues. The V end was cut by 5 bases, the J end by 5 bases, with 19 bases between. CDR3 in DNA: TGCAGCGTTTCCGGACATCTACGGCGGGACGAGCAGTACTTC. Translating gives CSVSGHLRRDEQYF.

This chain joins TRBV6-6 and TRBJ2-1; 10 bases line up with TRBD1. The CDR3 consists of 15 residues. After removal of 7 bases from V and 3 bases from J, the junction contained 6 bases not matched to a gene. CDR1 and CDR2 (germline): MNHNY, SVGAGI (reference sequence). CDR3 DNA: TGTGCCAGCAACCACCGGGACAGGGGCTACAATGAGCAGTTCTTC. Translating gives CASNHRDRGYNEQFF.

The gene calls are TRBV9 and TRBJ2-1; D is uncertain. Germline loops: CDR1 SGDLS, CDR2 YYNGEE. The CDR3 loop spans 12 amino acids. Trimming left V 4 bases short and J 5 bases short, with 7 bases between. In nucleotides, the CDR3 is TGTGCCAGCAGCCTACCGCACAATGAGCAGTTCTTC. Its translation is CASSLPHNEQFF.